This T cell receptor beta chain was captured by sequencing in a study of T cells in localized non-small cell lung cancer. Broader study findings: Adjacent lung had a median around 60 of the 100 largest tumor clones. With higher T cell density in blood came longer overall survival. It remains possible that heterogeneity exists, since only one tumor region was sequenced.

Method: immunoSEQ multiplex PCR; TCRdb's copy keeps in-frame clones and lacks some. The table has around 15,000 clones, around nine tenths seen once. A word on this clone: As yet, its antigen is unknown.

The CDR3 runs to 15 residues. The ends lost 2 bases at V and 3 bases at J; junction bases unmatched: 0. Germline V gene lookup returns CDR1 SGHTA and CDR2 FQGTGA. The chain couples TRBV7-3 to TRBJ2-5, with 13 bases lining up with TRBD2. The sample in question was peripheral blood, obtained before any cancer treatment. The source of this sequence is a male donor older than 55 with stage II squamous cell lung carcinoma. CDR3 region: CASSLGLAGEETQYF. The CDR3 DNA is TGTGCCAGCAGCTTAGGACTAGCGGGAGAAGAGACCCAGTACTTC.